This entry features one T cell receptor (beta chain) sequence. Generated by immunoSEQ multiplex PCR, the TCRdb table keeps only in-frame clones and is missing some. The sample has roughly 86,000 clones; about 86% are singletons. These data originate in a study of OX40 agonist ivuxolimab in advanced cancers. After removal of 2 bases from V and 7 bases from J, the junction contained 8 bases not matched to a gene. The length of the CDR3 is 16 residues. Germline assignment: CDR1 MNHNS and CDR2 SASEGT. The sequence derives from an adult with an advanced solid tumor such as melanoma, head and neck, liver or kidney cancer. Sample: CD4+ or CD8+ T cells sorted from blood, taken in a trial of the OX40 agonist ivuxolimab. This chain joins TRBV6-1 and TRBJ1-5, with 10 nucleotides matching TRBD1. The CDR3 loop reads CASSEFGTGVGQPQHF. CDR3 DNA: TGTGCCAGCAGTGAATTCGGGACAGGGGTAGGGCAGCCCCAGCATTTT.